Each of the 18 T cell receptor beta chains below was sequenced from the same sample in a study of T-cell memory formation after mild COVID-19. MiXCR, applied by TCRdb to the 5' RACE reads, yields one record per CDR3 protein. The repertoire holds about 290,000 distinct CDR3 sequences, with approximately 16% as singletons. The sequenced sample consisted of PBMCs or a T cell subset sorted from them (not recorded which). These TCRs come from a man between 18 and 29 years old who had mild COVID-19 (a few samples of this study predate the infection). Cell type and time point are not known.

The chain uses TRBV9 and TRBJ2-5; D ambiguous. CDR3 size: 14 residues. V was shortened by 7 bases and J by 6 bases, with 19 bases between the two germline ends. The germline V gene has CDR1 SGDLS and CDR2 YYNGEE. CDR3 protein: CASSNSPIGKTQYF. The CDR3 region has the DNA TGTGCCAGCTCGAACAGCCCGATAGGGAAGACCCAGTACTTC.

V gene TRBV5-6 combines with J gene TRBJ2-7, with 7 bases that match TRBD1. The CDR3 is 13 residues long. Unmatched junction bases numbered 6, after V lost 5 bases and J lost 4 bases. The germline V gene encodes CDR1 SGHDT and CDR2 YYEEEE. This CDR3 reads CASRTRQGYEQYV. The CDR3 DNA reads TGTGCCAGCAGAACACGACAGGGTTACGAGCAGTACGTC.

The rearrangement links TRBV11-2 to TRBJ2-1; D perhaps matches TRBD1 (7 bases). The germline V gene encodes CDR1 SGHAT and CDR2 FQNNGV. The CDR3 spans 16 residues. V was cut by 1 base and J by 7 bases, with 17 bases left in between. CDR3 DNA: TGTGCCAGCAGCTTAGGGGTGCTGGCAGGGGGGAATGAGCAGTTCTTC. Its protein product is CASSLGVLAGGNEQFF.

This clonotype was recorded a few times. This CDR3 reads CASGRGGNTEAFF. The CDR3 DNA reads TGCGCCAGCGGACGAGGGGGGAACACTGAAGCTTTCTTT. J is TRBJ1-1 and V is TRBV4-1, with D maybe TRBD1 (6 bases). The CDR3 sequence is 13 residues long. Trimming stripped 8 bases from V and 1 base from J, with 11 bases between. Germline V gives CDR1 MGHRA, CDR2 YSYEKL.

This clonotype was observed a handful of times. The chain employs TRBV6-2 or TRBV6-3 and TRBJ2-7; TRBD1 or TRBD2 may be the D gene (5 bases each). Germline V CDR1 and CDR2: MNHEY, SVGEGT. The CDR3 is made up of 15 amino acids. Trimming took off 6 bases at V and 2 bases at J, with 17 bases between the two ends. CDR3 in amino acids: CASSQSGTVTYEQYF. CDR3 nucleotides: TGTGCCAGCAGCCAATCCGGGACGGTAACCTACGAGCAGTACTTC.

This chain links TRBV4-1 with TRBJ2-3; tentatively, D is TRBD1 (6 bases). The germline V gene has CDR1 MGHRA and CDR2 YSYEKL. CDR3 length: 16 residues. V lost 2 bases to trimming and J lost 2 bases, with 14 bases between them. In DNA, the CDR3 is TGCGCCAGCAGCCAAAAACAGGGTTGGGACACAGATACGCAGTATTTT. This sequence encodes CASSQKQGWDTDTQYF.

This chain links TRBV20-1 with TRBJ1-2; maybe TRBD1 (6 bases). This CDR3 has 14 residues. Germline values: CDR1 DFQATT, CDR2 SNEGSKA (reference sequence). The germline V and J ends were trimmed by 6 bases and 4 bases, with 18 bases remaining between them. The DNA of the CDR3 is TGCAGTGCCTGGGGGCAGGGCAGTAGCTATGGCTACACCTTC. Translated: CSAWGQGSSYGYTF.

This clonotype was detected many times. The V call is TRBV6-6, the J call TRBJ1-2, with no clear D. CDR1 MNHNY and CDR2 SVGAGI come from the germline V gene (reference sequence). CDR3 size: 13 residues. Trimming removed 7 bases at V and 6 bases at J, with 15 bases between. The CDR3 DNA is TGTGCCAGCATCCCGATTAGAGGGAATGGCTACACCTTC. Protein product: CASIPIRGNGYTF.

This clonotype was counted many times. The chain uses TRBV3-1 and TRBJ2-2; 9 bases are a match to TRBD1. The V segment lost 7 bases and the J segment 7 bases; nucleotides outside the gene matches: 13. Germline V gene sequence: CDR1 LGHDT, CDR2 YNNKEL (reference sequence). The CDR3 consists of 16 residues. The CDR3 region is CASISSGTGKVGELFF. The CDR3 DNA reads TGTGCCAGCATATCGTCCGGGACAGGGAAGGTCGGGGAGCTGTTTTTT.

This clonotype occurred a few times. The chain employs TRBV6-6 and TRBJ2-1, with TRBD2 as a possible D gene (5 bases). The CDR3 length is 14 residues. CDR1 is MNHNY, CDR2 SVGAGI, per germline (reference sequence). Trimming took off 2 bases at V and 9 bases at J, with 14 bases between the two ends. The DNA of the CDR3 is TGTGCCAGCAGTTACCCCTTTTTGAGCGGTGAGCAGTTCTTC. This translates into CASSYPFLSGEQFF.

This clonotype has a handful of counts. The chain has TRBV4-1 and TRBJ2-5, with a weak D call TRBD2 (5 bases). This CDR3 is built from 14 residues. V dropped 0 bases and J dropped 5 bases, with 10 bases sitting between them. CDR1 MGHRA and CDR2 YSYEKL come from the germline V gene. In DNA, the CDR3 is TGCGCCAGCAGCCAAGATCCGGGGTTTGAGACCCAGTACTTC. Translated, it gives CASSQDPGFETQYF.

This clonotype was recorded many times. The rearrangement uses TRBV29-1 and TRBJ1-1, with TRBD1 matching 9 bases. The trim removed 6 bases at V and 7 bases at J, leaving 0 bases unmatched. CDR1 is SQVTM and CDR2 is ANQGSEA in the germline V gene. This CDR3 is built from 10 residues. CDR3 protein: CSVGQGEAFF. In DNA form, the CDR3 reads TGCAGCGTGGGACAGGGTGAAGCTTTCTTT.

Concerning this clonotype: An end of the junction does not agree with germline; a read error may underlie this. The chain is built from TRBV4-2 and TRBJ2-3, with 9 positions matching TRBD2. The germline V gene has CDR1 LGHNA and CDR2 YNFKEQ. CDR3 length: 18 residues. CDR3 protein: CAISQGTGSASGADTQYF. The DNA for the CDR3 is TGTGCCATCAGCCAGGGGACTGGATCGGCTAGCGGGGCGGATACGCAGTATTTT.

The chain couples TRBV7-2 to TRBJ2-1; possible D gene TRBD2, 5 bases. The CDR3 runs 12 residues. V shed 1 base and J shed 15 bases, with 13 bases lying between them. The germline V gene encodes CDR1 SGHTA and CDR2 FQGNSA. CDR3 residues: CASSLDPGGPFF. The CDR3 DNA follows: TGTGCCAGCAGCTTAGATCCAGGCGGGCCGTTCTTC.

This clonotype was observed at least ten times. The rearrangement uses TRBV5-1 and TRBJ2-1; D is unclear. Trimming removed 3 bases from V and 4 bases from J, with 8 bases in between. Germline-derived CDR1 and CDR2 are SGHRS and YFSETQ. The CDR3 covers 13 residues. DNA for the CDR3: TGCGCCAGCAGCTCCGGTTCGTACAATGAGCAGTTCTTC. Amino acid sequence: CASSSGSYNEQFF.

This chain connects TRBV12-3 or TRBV12-4 to TRBJ2-2, with D maybe TRBD1 (5 bases). CDR3 length: 13 amino acids. Trimming left V 3 bases short and J 7 bases short, with 9 bases between. The CDR3 DNA reads as TGTGCCAGCAGTTTCGCGACAGACGGGGAGCTGTTTTTT. Translated: CASSFATDGELFF.

V gene TRBV15 combines with J gene TRBJ2-5; D not certain. The germline V and J ends were trimmed by 3 bases and 3 bases, with 11 bases remaining between them. The CDR3 covers 14 residues. Germline-derived CDR1 and CDR2 are LNHNV and YYDKDF (reference sequence). The CDR3 loop is CATSRDGGKETQYF. For the CDR3, the DNA is TGTGCCACCAGCAGGGACGGCGGCAAAGAGACCCAGTACTTC.

The chain employs TRBV6-1 and TRBJ2-2, with a possible D match to TRBD2 (5 bases). CDR1 is MNHNS and CDR2 is SASEGT in the germline V gene. The CDR3 extends over 14 amino acids. V was shortened by 1 base and J by 6 bases, with 9 bases between the two germline ends. The CDR3 region is CASSEGTEAGELFF. The CDR3 DNA reads TGTGCCAGCAGTGAAGGGACGGAGGCCGGGGAGCTGTTTTTT.